A selection of T cell receptor beta chains follows, all from one sample in a study of blood T cell repertoires in COVID-19. The table came from immunoSEQ multiplex PCR; TCRdb's copy has only in-frame clones and leaves some out. The data show more than 85,000 clones, 65% to 85% seen once. Sequencing was performed on peripheral blood. These receptors were obtained from a man at least 80 years old with active or convalescent COVID-19. The CDR3 runs from the conserved cysteine through the conserved F or W. The D gene is left open where the match is weak. Size is stated for part of the rows, as once, few or many counts, or as a class when the clone is expanded.

D | J | V | size | DNA | CDR3
. | TRBJ1-6 | TRBV10-2 | few | TGCGCCAGCACGGGGGACCGAGATTCACCCCTCCACTTT | CASTGDRDSPLHF
TRBD2 | TRBJ2-3 | TRBV5-1 | . | TGCGCCAGCAGCCCCGGACTAGCGGGGGGTGGAGATACGCAGTATTTT | CASSPGLAGGGDTQYF
TRBD1 | TRBJ1-2 | TRBV3-1/TRBV3-2 | few | TGTGCCAGCAGCTTGGGACAGGGCCTCTATGGCTACACCTTC | CASSLGQGLYGYTF
TRBD2 | TRBJ2-3 | TRBV6-2/TRBV6-3 | . | TGTGCCAGCAGTTACGGGGCTAGCGGTCCCCCAGATACGCAGTATTTT | CASSYGASGPPDTQYF
TRBD2 | TRBJ2-5 | TRBV3-1/TRBV3-2 | . | TGTGCCAGCAGCCTTGGACTAGGGGCTCAGTACTTC | CASSLGLGAQYF
. | TRBJ1-1 | TRBV6-2/TRBV6-3 | few | TGTGCCAGCAGTTACTCGAGGATCCTAGCCACTGAAGCTTTCTTT | CASSYSRILATEAFF
. | TRBJ1-1 | TRBV7-2 | . | TGTGCCAGCAGCTTAGGAAGGACAGCGGGGGACACTGAAGCTTTCTTT | CASSLGRTAGDTEAFF
. | TRBJ1-6 | TRBV10-3 | . | TGTGCCATCGGGGACATAGGCGGTTCACCCCTCCACTTT | CAIGDIGGSPLHF
. | TRBJ1-5 | TRBV6-6 | . | TGTGCCAGCACCAGGGGCAGGGAGTTTCAGCCCCAGCATTTT | CASTRGREFQPQHF
. | TRBJ2-1 | TRBV5-1 | . | TGCGCCAGCAGCTTGACAGGTCTACGGTTCTTC | CASSLTGLRFF
. | TRBJ1-1 | TRBV5-1 | . | TGCGCCAGCAGCTTGGACAGCTTGAACACTGAAGCTTTCTTT | CASSLDSLNTEAFF
. | TRBJ2-2 | TRBV12-3/TRBV12-4 | . | TGTGCCAGCAGTAACCTAAGAACCGGGGAGCTGTTTTTT | CASSNLRTGELFF
TRBD2 | TRBJ2-3 | TRBV5-1 | . | TGCGCCAGCAGCCTCGGACTAGCGGGAGATACGCAGTATTTT | CASSLGLAGDTQYF
TRBD2 | TRBJ2-1 | TRBV7-2 | . | TGTGCCAGCAGCTCGGCGGGGGGGTGGGAGCAGTTCTTC | CASSSAGGWEQFF
. | TRBJ1-2 | TRBV3-1/TRBV3-2 | . | TGTGCCAGCAGCCGTCGGCACCGGACAAGTCTTAACTATGGCTACACCTTC | CASSRRHRTSLNYGYTF
. | TRBJ2-1 | TRBV9 | . | TGTGCCAGCAGCGTAGGGGCCCGGTCCAATGAGCAGTTCTTC | CASSVGARSNEQFF
. | TRBJ2-5 | TRBV29-1 | . | TGCAGCGTCAGGGATTCTCAAGAGACCCAGTACTTC | CSVRDSQETQYF
TRBD1 | TRBJ1-2 | TRBV13 | . | TGTGCCAGCAGCTCGGACAGGGGTTATGGCTACACCTTC | CASSSDRGYGYTF
. | TRBJ1-2 | TRBV5-6 | . | TGTGCCAGCAGCTTGTTGGGCCCAACAGGAGGCTACACCTTC | CASSLLGPTGGYTF
. | TRBJ1-1 | TRBV5-1 | . | TGCGCCAGCAGCTTGGACAATCCTCACAACACTGAAGCTTTCTTT | CASSLDNPHNTEAFF
. | TRBJ1-3 | TRBV5-6 | . | TGTGCCAGCGGAGAGGACACCTCTGGAAACACCATATATTTT | CASGEDTSGNTIYF
. | TRBJ1-4 | TRBV2 | . | TGTGCCAGCAGTGAGACAGGCCCCTCCGCTAATGAAAAACTGTTTTTT | CASSETGPSANEKLFF
. | TRBJ2-5 | TRBV2 | . | TGTGCCAGCAGTGAAGCGCTGGAGACCCGCCGGGGGGAGACCCAGTACTTC | CASSEALETRRGETQYF
TRBD2 | TRBJ2-7 | TRBV7-9 | . | TGTGCCAGCAGCTTAGTACGGGGGGGCCTCGACGAGCAGTACTTC | CASSLVRGGLDEQYF
. | TRBJ1-1 | TRBV4-2 | . | TGTGCCAGCAGCCAAGCAGACAGCCTGAACACTGAAGCTTTCTTT | CASSQADSLNTEAFF
. | TRBJ1-1 | TRBV7-3 | . | TGTGCCAGCAGCTTAACCGGGAATGAAGCTTTCTTT | CASSLTGNEAFF
. | TRBJ1-2 | TRBV15 | . | TGTGCCACCAGCAGAGACCTATCAGGGGTAGGTGGCTACACCTTC | CATSRDLSGVGGYTF
TRBD2 | TRBJ2-3 | TRBV5-1 | . | TGCGCCAGCAGCAGGGTGACTAGCGGAGGCACAGATACGCAGTATTTT | CASSRVTSGGTDTQYF
. | TRBJ1-1 | TRBV6-1 | once | TGTGCCAGCAGTGAACTAGCAGGGGTGAGCACTGAAGCTTTCTTT | CASSELAGVSTEAFF
TRBD2 | TRBJ2-7 | TRBV15 | . | TGTGCCACCAGCAGAGATACCACCGGGACTAGCGTCGGCGAGCAGTACTTC | CATSRDTTGTSVGEQYF
. | TRBJ2-7 | TRBV4-1 | . | TGCGCCAGCAGCCAAGAGGCCAGCTCCTACGAGCAGTACTTC | CASSQEASSYEQYF
. | TRBJ2-5 | TRBV3-1/TRBV3-2 | . | TGTGCCAGCAGCCAACGGGAGACCCAGTACTTC | CASSQRETQYF
TRBD1 | TRBJ2-7 | TRBV9 | . | TGTGCCAGCAGCGTTGGACAGGGGGCGTCGGGGGAGCAGTACTTC | CASSVGQGASGEQYF
TRBD2 | TRBJ2-5 | TRBV30 | . | TGTGCCTGGAGTCTCGGGGGGGATTCCGAGACCCAGTACTTC | CAWSLGGDSETQYF
. | TRBJ1-6 | TRBV5-4 | . | TGTGCCAGCAGCTTGGTTTCAGGGCCCAATTCACCCCTCCACTTT | CASSLVSGPNSPLHF
. | TRBJ2-5 | TRBV21-1 | . | TGTGCCGCAGGGTGGGCAACTCAAGAGACCCAGTACTTC | CAAGWATQETQYF
. | TRBJ1-5 | TRBV6-5 | . | TGTGCCAGCAGTTACAGACAGGGCAATCAGCCCCAGCATTTT | CASSYRQGNQPQHF
. | TRBJ2-3 | TRBV19 | . | TGTGCCAGTAGGCGACTAGGTATCACAGATACGCAGTATTTT | CASRRLGITDTQYF
. | TRBJ1-6 | TRBV5-1 | . | TGCGCCAGCAGCTTGGACATGGGGCAGGGGAGCTCCTATAATTCACCCCTCCACTTT | CASSLDMGQGSSYNSPLHF
TRBD2 | TRBJ2-2 | TRBV4-3 | few | TGCGCCAGCAGCCAAGATGCCCTAGCGGGGGCCTCCACCGGGGAGCTGTTTTTT | CASSQDALAGASTGELFF
TRBD1 | TRBJ1-2 | TRBV9 | few | TGTGCCAGCAGCCCAGGGGGCGCTGGTGGCTACACCTTC | CASSPGGAGGYTF
TRBD1 | TRBJ2-2 | TRBV19 | . | TGTGCCAGTAGTTCGACAGGGAAGAACACCGGGGAGCTGTTTTTT | CASSSTGKNTGELFF
. | TRBJ1-2 | TRBV6-5 | . | TGTGCCAGCGCGAGGGAGGGCGAAGTCTATGGCTACACCTTC | CASAREGEVYGYTF
. | TRBJ2-5 | TRBV20-1 | . | TGCAGTGCTAGTAGGCGGGGGCCCCAAGAGACCCAGTACTTC | CSASRRGPQETQYF
. | TRBJ2-3 | TRBV5-6 | once | TGTGCCAGCAGCTTGTGGCGGGACAGTTTTTCCCGTTCCACAGATACGCAGTATTTT | CASSLWRDSFSRSTDTQYF
. | TRBJ2-2 | TRBV5-1 | . | TGCGCCAGCAGCTTGGCCGTGACCGGGGAGCTGTTTTTT | CASSLAVTGELFF
TRBD2 | TRBJ2-3 | TRBV4-1 | . | TGCGCCAGCAGCCAAGTGGGAGCGGGGGGGCCTGGCACAGATACGCAGTATTTT | CASSQVGAGGPGTDTQYF
TRBD2 | TRBJ2-4 | TRBV12-5 | . | TGTGCTAGTGGTTTGGTTAGCGGGGGGGCGGACATTCAGTACTTC | CASGLVSGGADIQYF
. | TRBJ1-4 | TRBV5-1 | once | TGCGCCAGCAGCGAGGGGACGAGCGGGGAAAAACTGTTTTTT | CASSEGTSGEKLFF
TRBD1 | TRBJ2-3 | TRBV19 | . | TGTGCCAGTCGGACAGGGGGCACAGATACGCAGTATTTT | CASRTGGTDTQYF
. | TRBJ1-2 | TRBV15 | . | TGTGCCACCAGCAGAGGGGCAGGGGATGGCTACACCTTC | CATSRGAGDGYTF
. | TRBJ2-7 | TRBV5-1 | . | TGCGCCAGCAGCTTGGCCCCAGGAAGTTCCCCCGAGCAGTACTTC | CASSLAPGSSPEQYF
TRBD2 | TRBJ2-5 | TRBV29-1 | few | TGCAGCCCTGGCCCCCTAGCGGGGCAAGAGACCCAGTACTTC | CSPGPLAGQETQYF